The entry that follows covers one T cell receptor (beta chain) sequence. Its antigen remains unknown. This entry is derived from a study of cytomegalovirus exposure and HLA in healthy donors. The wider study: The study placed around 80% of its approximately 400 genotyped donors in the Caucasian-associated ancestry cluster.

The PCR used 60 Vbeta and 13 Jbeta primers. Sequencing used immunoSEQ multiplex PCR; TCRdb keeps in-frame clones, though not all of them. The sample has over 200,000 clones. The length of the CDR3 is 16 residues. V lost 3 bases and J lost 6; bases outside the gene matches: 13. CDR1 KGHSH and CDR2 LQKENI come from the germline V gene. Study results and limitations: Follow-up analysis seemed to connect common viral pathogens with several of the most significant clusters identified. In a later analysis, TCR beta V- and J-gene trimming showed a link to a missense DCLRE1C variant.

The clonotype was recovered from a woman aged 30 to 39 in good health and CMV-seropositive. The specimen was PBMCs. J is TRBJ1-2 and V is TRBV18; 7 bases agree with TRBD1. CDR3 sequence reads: CASSPLTRTGLHGYTF. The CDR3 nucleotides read TGTGCCAGCTCACCCCTAACAAGGACAGGTCTCCATGGCTACACCTTC.